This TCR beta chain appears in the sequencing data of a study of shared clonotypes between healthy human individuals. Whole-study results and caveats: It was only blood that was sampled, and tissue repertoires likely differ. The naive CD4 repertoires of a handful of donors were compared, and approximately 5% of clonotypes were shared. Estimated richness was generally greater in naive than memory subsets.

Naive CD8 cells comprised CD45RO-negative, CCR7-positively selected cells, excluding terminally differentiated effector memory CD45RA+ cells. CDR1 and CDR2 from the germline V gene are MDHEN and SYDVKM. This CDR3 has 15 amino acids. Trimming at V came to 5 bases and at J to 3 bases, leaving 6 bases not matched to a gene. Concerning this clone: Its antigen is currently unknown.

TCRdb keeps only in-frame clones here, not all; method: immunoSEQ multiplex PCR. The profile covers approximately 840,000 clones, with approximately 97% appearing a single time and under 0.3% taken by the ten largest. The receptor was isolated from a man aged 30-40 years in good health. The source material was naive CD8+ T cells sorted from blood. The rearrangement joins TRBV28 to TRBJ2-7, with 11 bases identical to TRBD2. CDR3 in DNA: TGTGCCAGCAGTGGCCCGACTAGCGGGAACTACGAGCAGTACTTC. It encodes CASSGPTSGNYEQYF.